These 5 T cell receptor beta chains came from one sample sequenced in a study of memory CD4+ T cells and cytomegalovirus serostatus. Single viable CD3+CD4+CD8-CD45RO+ cells were sorted as the memory CD4+ T cells. Profiling relied on immunoSEQ multiplex PCR, and the TCRdb table lists in-frame clones only, not all of them. Among about 75,000 clones listed, under 80% were seen once. Sequenced input: memory CD4+ T cells from blood. The origin of the receptors is an adult in good health and CMV-seropositive.

This chain uses TRBV10-2 with TRBJ2-7; maybe TRBD1 (5 bases). Per germline, CDR1 WSHSY and CDR2 SAAADI. Trimming took 7 bases from V and 3 from J, leaving 13 bases between them. This CDR3 spans 13 amino acids. The CDR3 DNA sequence: TGCGCCAGCAAGCGACAGCGATACTACGAGCAGTACTTC. Translated, it gives CASKRQRYYEQYF.

The genes are TRBV18 and TRBJ1-6; 9 nucleotides line up with TRBD1. V dropped 5 bases and J dropped 8; count of bases not matched to a gene: 4. The CDR3 totals 14 residues. CDR1 and CDR2 from the germline V gene are KGHSH and LQKENI. The CDR3 sequence is CASSYRGPDSPLHF. The CDR3 DNA sequence: TGTGCCAGCTCATACAGGGGGCCGGATTCACCCCTCCACTTT.

The chain has TRBV18 and TRBJ1-2, with 10 nucleotides matching TRBD1. The CDR3 covers 19 residues. Germline V gene lookup returns CDR1 KGHSH and CDR2 LQKENI. The V segment lost 1 base and the J segment 2 bases; nucleotides outside the gene matches: 13. The CDR3 bases are TGTGCCAGCTCACCACTCGATCTAGGTGGGGGACAGGGGAACTATGGCTACACCTTC. Translation gives CASSPLDLGGGQGNYGYTF.

The rearrangement joins TRBV2 to TRBJ2-1; TRBD2 might be the D (5 bases). The germline V gene encodes CDR1 SNHLY and CDR2 FYNNEI. This CDR3 region has 13 residues. V was shortened by 11 bases and J by 5 bases, with 16 bases between the two germline ends. CDR3 DNA: TGTGCCGGCAAGAGGGCGGGCGACAATGAGCAGTTCTTC. Its protein is CAGKRAGDNEQFF.

The V and J genes are TRBV2 and TRBJ1-1; a weak D match, TRBD1 (5 bases). The CDR3 runs 14 residues. V gave up 5 bases and J gave up 0 bases, with 10 bases separating them. The germline V gene has CDR1 SNHLY and CDR2 FYNNEI. The CDR3 nucleotides are TGTGCCAGCAGTCTGACAGACATGAACACTGAAGCTTTCTTT. Translation: CASSLTDMNTEAFF.